These T cell receptor beta chains were read from a single sample in a study of blood T cell repertoires in COVID-19. Clones were read by immunoSEQ multiplex PCR, and TCRdb kept only the in-frame ones, dropping some. Here the sample spans over 150,000 clones, approximately 82% being singletons. Specimen: peripheral blood. These receptors originate from a woman of 80 years or more with active or convalescent COVID-19. The CDR3 runs from the conserved cysteine through the conserved F or W. The D gene is left open where the match is weak. Where a row states a size, it is once, few, many or the class of an expanded clone; other rows omit it.

clone size: .; D gene: TRBD2; J gene: TRBJ2-1; V gene: TRBV9; CDR3 DNA: TGTGCCAGCAGCGTGTCACTAGCGGGAGGGCGACACTCCTACAATGAGCAGTTCTTC; CDR3 protein: CASSVSLAGGRHSYNEQFF
clone size: .; D gene: TRBD2; J gene: TRBJ2-3; V gene: TRBV4-1; CDR3 DNA: TGCGCCAGCAGCCCCGGGGCTAGCGGGAGCAATGTAGATACGCAGTATTTT; CDR3 protein: CASSPGASGSNVDTQYF
clone size: .; D gene: .; J gene: TRBJ1-1; V gene: TRBV10-3; CDR3 DNA: TGTGCCGCCGGTGGTTCGGGGGCTGAAGCTTTCTTT; CDR3 protein: CAAGGSGAEAFF
clone size: .; D gene: TRBD1; J gene: TRBJ1-3; V gene: TRBV29-1; CDR3 DNA: TGCAGCGTTCGGACAGGGCGGTCTGGAAACACCATATATTTT; CDR3 protein: CSVRTGRSGNTIYF
clone size: .; D gene: TRBD2; J gene: TRBJ2-7; V gene: TRBV9; CDR3 DNA: TGTGCCAGCAGCGTCGGGACTAGCGGGTCCTACGAGCAGTACTTC; CDR3 protein: CASSVGTSGSYEQYF
clone size: .; D gene: .; J gene: TRBJ1-3; V gene: TRBV11-2; CDR3 DNA: TGTGCCAGCAGCTTAGTACCAGGACTGAGCTCTGGAAACACCATATATTTT; CDR3 protein: CASSLVPGLSSGNTIYF
clone size: .; D gene: .; J gene: TRBJ2-2; V gene: TRBV30; CDR3 DNA: TGTGCCTGGAGTCCCAGTACCACCGGGGAGCTGTTTTTT; CDR3 protein: CAWSPSTTGELFF
clone size: .; D gene: TRBD1; J gene: TRBJ2-7; V gene: TRBV4-1; CDR3 DNA: TGCGCCAGCAGCCACCTGGGACAGGGTCTGGGTCCGACCTACGAGCAGTACTTC; CDR3 protein: CASSHLGQGLGPTYEQYF
clone size: .; D gene: TRBD1; J gene: TRBJ2-5; V gene: TRBV5-1; CDR3 DNA: TGCGCCAGCACTTCCGGGACAGGGGGCCGGACCCAGTACTTC; CDR3 protein: CASTSGTGGRTQYF
clone size: .; D gene: .; J gene: TRBJ1-4; V gene: TRBV27; CDR3 DNA: TGTGCCAGCAGTTTAACCGGGACATCAACTAATGAAAAACTGTTTTTT; CDR3 protein: CASSLTGTSTNEKLFF
clone size: .; D gene: .; J gene: TRBJ1-6; V gene: TRBV10-1; CDR3 DNA: TGCGCCAGCAGTGACCTACCGAATAATTCACCCCTCCACTTT; CDR3 protein: CASSDLPNNSPLHF
clone size: .; D gene: .; J gene: TRBJ1-2; V gene: TRBV6-5; CDR3 DNA: TGTGTTATTTCGGACTATGGCTACACCTTC; CDR3 protein: CVISDYGYTF
clone size: few; D gene: .; J gene: TRBJ1-1; V gene: TRBV29-1; CDR3 DNA: TGCAGCGTTGGCCAGGGGAGTTTCGGCGAAGCTTTCTTT; CDR3 protein: CSVGQGSFGEAFF
clone size: few; D gene: .; J gene: TRBJ2-7; V gene: TRBV7-9; CDR3 DNA: TGTGCCAGCAGCCCGCCCCCCCGTTTTGGGCTCCACGAGCAGTACTTC; CDR3 protein: CASSPPPRFGLHEQYF
clone size: .; D gene: TRBD2; J gene: TRBJ2-7; V gene: TRBV4-1; CDR3 DNA: TGCGCCAGCAGCCCGCAAAATTCACTAGCGGGAAGGTACGAGCAGTACTTC; CDR3 protein: CASSPQNSLAGRYEQYF
clone size: .; D gene: TRBD1; J gene: TRBJ1-2; V gene: TRBV2; CDR3 DNA: TGTGCCAGCGGTACGGGACAGGGGGTTATCTATGGCTACACCTTC; CDR3 protein: CASGTGQGVIYGYTF
clone size: .; D gene: .; J gene: TRBJ2-1; V gene: TRBV6-5; CDR3 DNA: TGTGCCAGCAGTTACCGGAGCGCTACCTACAATGAGCAGTTCTTC; CDR3 protein: CASSYRSATYNEQFF
clone size: .; D gene: .; J gene: TRBJ1-3; V gene: TRBV7-8; CDR3 DNA: TGTGCCAGCGGGGGGGCGAGCTCTGGAAACACCATATATTTT; CDR3 protein: CASGGASSGNTIYF
clone size: .; D gene: .; J gene: TRBJ1-2; V gene: TRBV6-1; CDR3 DNA: TGTGCCAGCAGTGTGCACAGGGCCGAAGCTAACTATGGCTACACCTTC; CDR3 protein: CASSVHRAEANYGYTF
clone size: .; D gene: TRBD2; J gene: TRBJ2-5; V gene: TRBV2; CDR3 DNA: TGTGCCACTGGGAGGGACTCCTGGGAGACCCAGTACTTC; CDR3 protein: CATGRDSWETQYF
clone size: .; D gene: TRBD1; J gene: TRBJ2-7; V gene: TRBV19; CDR3 DNA: TGTGCCAGTAGTACACGGACAGGGATCTACGAGCAGTACTTC; CDR3 protein: CASSTRTGIYEQYF
clone size: .; D gene: .; J gene: TRBJ2-7; V gene: TRBV5-1; CDR3 DNA: TGCGCCAGCAGCCAAACGGTAGGAGGATACGAGCAGTACTTC; CDR3 protein: CASSQTVGGYEQYF
clone size: .; D gene: .; J gene: TRBJ2-1; V gene: TRBV3-1/TRBV3-2; CDR3 DNA: TGTGCCAGCAGCCAAGCAGCGCTCTCCTACAATGAGCAGTTCTTC; CDR3 protein: CASSQAALSYNEQFF
clone size: .; D gene: .; J gene: TRBJ2-7; V gene: TRBV2; CDR3 DNA: TGTGCCAGCAGCGAACAGGGTACATACGAGCAGTACTTC; CDR3 protein: CASSEQGTYEQYF
clone size: .; D gene: TRBD1; J gene: TRBJ2-7; V gene: TRBV6-5; CDR3 DNA: TGTGCCAGCAGCGTGACAGGGGGCAAGGCCTACGAGCAGTACTTC; CDR3 protein: CASSVTGGKAYEQYF
clone size: .; D gene: .; J gene: TRBJ1-2; V gene: TRBV5-4; CDR3 DNA: TGTGCCAGCAGCCCCATGCGGGGGGGGGCACTCTATGGCTACACCTTC; CDR3 protein: CASSPMRGGALYGYTF
clone size: .; D gene: TRBD2; J gene: TRBJ2-1; V gene: TRBV5-1; CDR3 DNA: TGCGCCAGCAGTTTCTGGCAGGTTCGCGGGAGAGGGATTAATGAGCAGTTCTTC; CDR3 protein: CASSFWQVRGRGINEQFF
clone size: .; D gene: .; J gene: TRBJ1-5; V gene: TRBV10-3; CDR3 DNA: TGTGCCATCAGTCGCGAGGGCAACAATCAGCCCCAGCATTTT; CDR3 protein: CAISREGNNQPQHF
clone size: .; D gene: .; J gene: TRBJ1-1; V gene: TRBV18; CDR3 DNA: TGTGCCAGCTCACCACAGGGGTTGAACACTGAAGCTTTCTTT; CDR3 protein: CASSPQGLNTEAFF
clone size: .; D gene: TRBD1; J gene: TRBJ1-1; V gene: TRBV7-9; CDR3 DNA: TGTGCCAGCAGCGGTAGGGGGCGCGGTGTGACTGAAGCTTTCTTT; CDR3 protein: CASSGRGRGVTEAFF
clone size: .; D gene: TRBD2; J gene: TRBJ2-3; V gene: TRBV7-2; CDR3 DNA: TGTGCCAGCAGCTTAGCGCTAGGACTAGCGGGAGAGTGGGATACGCAGTATTTT; CDR3 protein: CASSLALGLAGEWDTQYF
clone size: .; D gene: .; J gene: TRBJ1-2; V gene: TRBV6-5; CDR3 DNA: TGTGCCAGCGTCCTCCCCACAGGCACGCATGGCTACACCTTC; CDR3 protein: CASVLPTGTHGYTF
clone size: .; D gene: .; J gene: TRBJ2-7; V gene: TRBV18; CDR3 DNA: TGTGCCAGCTCACCAAGTATATTCAGCTCCTACGAGCAGTACTTC; CDR3 protein: CASSPSIFSSYEQYF
clone size: few; D gene: TRBD1; J gene: TRBJ1-3; V gene: TRBV6-5; CDR3 DNA: TGTGCCAGCATAAGGGGGACAGGGTTCGACATATATTTT; CDR3 protein: CASIRGTGFDIYF
clone size: .; D gene: .; J gene: TRBJ1-4; V gene: TRBV24-1; CDR3 DNA: TGTGCCACCAGTGATTCAATGGGCAGGGAAGGGGCCGGTAATGAAAAACTGTTTTTT; CDR3 protein: CATSDSMGREGAGNEKLFF
clone size: once; D gene: .; J gene: TRBJ2-4; V gene: TRBV9; CDR3 DNA: TGTGCCAGCAGCGTATCATCTGGGGGAGGCATTCAGTACTTC; CDR3 protein: CASSVSSGGGIQYF
clone size: .; D gene: .; J gene: TRBJ2-5; V gene: TRBV28; CDR3 DNA: TGTGCCAGCAGTTGGGCCAGGGCCGTTGAGACCCAGTACTTC; CDR3 protein: CASSWARAVETQYF
clone size: .; D gene: .; J gene: TRBJ2-5; V gene: TRBV20-1; CDR3 DNA: TGCAGTCTTCTAGAACAAGAGACCCAGTACTTC; CDR3 protein: CSLLEQETQYF
clone size: .; D gene: TRBD2; J gene: TRBJ2-7; V gene: TRBV11-2; CDR3 DNA: TGTGCCAGCAGCTTAGCCCAGGGACTAGCGGGAGGGGACTCCTACGAGCAGTACTTC; CDR3 protein: CASSLAQGLAGGDSYEQYF
clone size: .; D gene: TRBD1; J gene: TRBJ1-5; V gene: TRBV10-3; CDR3 DNA: TGTGCCACCCGACCCAGGGGGCCTCATCAGCCCCAGCATTTT; CDR3 protein: CATRPRGPHQPQHF
clone size: .; D gene: .; J gene: TRBJ1-4; V gene: TRBV4-1; CDR3 DNA: TGCGCCAGCAGCCACCGGACAGAAACTAATGAAAAACTGTTTTTT; CDR3 protein: CASSHRTETNEKLFF
clone size: .; D gene: .; J gene: TRBJ1-4; V gene: TRBV14; CDR3 DNA: TGTGCCAGCAGCCTTGGGATTTTGGGGGGAAATGAAAAACTGTTTTTT; CDR3 protein: CASSLGILGGNEKLFF
clone size: .; D gene: .; J gene: TRBJ1-2; V gene: TRBV6-1; CDR3 DNA: TGTGCCAGCAGTGAAGCGGTTGGTAGGGGCTATGGCTACACCTTC; CDR3 protein: CASSEAVGRGYGYTF
clone size: .; D gene: .; J gene: TRBJ2-5; V gene: TRBV2; CDR3 DNA: TGTGCCAGCAGTGCCAATCCGGGTTTCCAAAAGACCCAGTACTTC; CDR3 protein: CASSANPGFQKTQYF
clone size: .; D gene: .; J gene: TRBJ2-1; V gene: TRBV7-3; CDR3 DNA: TGTGCCAGCAGCTTAGCGGGCGTGGGTGAGCAGTTCTTC; CDR3 protein: CASSLAGVGEQFF
clone size: .; D gene: .; J gene: TRBJ2-3; V gene: TRBV3-1/TRBV3-2; CDR3 DNA: TGTGCCAGCAGCCGATGGAGGACGCAGACAGATACGCAGTATTTT; CDR3 protein: CASSRWRTQTDTQYF